What follows is one TCR beta chain and its context. Its antigen is as yet unknown. It was with a sample-barcoded 5' primer and a J-beta primer mix that a second PCR of roughly 7 to 12 cycles was run. In TCRdb, the 5' RACE reads were re-called with MiXCR into one record per CDR3 protein. The sample has around 750,000 distinct CDR3 sequences, around half seen once. Each donor's blood draw was approximately 10 milliliters of peripheral blood. Germline V CDR1 and CDR2: SQVTM, ANQGSEA. The CDR3 length is 24 residues. The V end lost 8 bases, the J end lost 3 bases, and 46 bases lay between the germline ends. The sample comes from a study of blood T cells in healthy people across ages. Study details: Template switching captured about one barcoded beta molecule per two T cells.

Overall study results and limits: Those diversity estimates obtained from one million T cells were thought to be underestimates.

Sequenced: blood. This chain joins TRBV29-1 and TRBJ2-2; TRBD1 is a possible D gene (6 bases). This TCR was sampled from an elderly man in good health. The DNA for the CDR3 is TGCAGCCTTGCGGTGACAGTGCGACAGGAATCCCTTAGGAACACGAGAAACGACACCGGGGAGCTGTTTTTT. Its protein is CSLAVTVRQESLRNTRNDTGELFF.